This entry lists 10 T cell receptor beta chains sequenced from one sample in a study of blood T cell repertoires in COVID-19. Clones were sequenced by immunoSEQ multiplex PCR, and TCRdb holds only the in-frame ones, with some missing. The table has 310,000 or so clones, about 89% seen once. Sequenced material: peripheral blood. Source of these receptors: a woman aged 25 to 39 with COVID-19, enrolled during active disease.

The chain carries TRBV13 and TRBJ1-4; 10 bases fit TRBD1. This CDR3 region has 13 residues. Germline V lookup: CDR1 PRHDT, CDR2 FYEKMQ (reference sequence). After removal of 4 bases from V and 9 bases from J, the junction contained 2 bases not matched to a gene. Here the CDR3 reads CASSSDRGKKLFF. CDR3 nucleotides: TGTGCCAGCAGCTCGGACAGGGGGAAAAAACTGTTTTTT. The variable domain in full, with the rest retrieved from reference TRBV13 and TRBJ1-4, is AAGVIQSPRHLIKEKRETATLKCYPIPRHDTVYWYQQGPGQDPQFLISFYEKMQSDKGSIPDRFSAQQFSDYHSELNMSSLELGDSALYFCASSSDRGKKLFFGSGTQLSVL.

This sequence joins TRBV7-9 and TRBJ1-1; 7 bases fit TRBD1. Germline V gives CDR1 SEHNR, CDR2 FQNEAQ (reference sequence). The CDR3 is 14 residues long. Losses at the gene ends were 5 bases for V and 4 bases for J; bases not matched to a gene: 7. The CDR3 protein is CASSLDRAGTEAFF. CDR3 DNA sequence: TGTGCCAGCAGCCTTGACAGGGCCGGCACTGAAGCTTTCTTT.

V is TRBV3-1 (or the pseudogene TRBV3-2) and J is TRBJ1-2, with D tentatively TRBD1 (6 bases). The CDR3 consists of 13 residues. Germline V lookup: CDR1 LGHDT, CDR2 YNNKEL (reference sequence). V lost 2 bases and J 12 bases, leaving 16 bases between the germline ends. The CDR3 nucleotides read TGTGCCAGCAGCCAAATTGCGACAGGCCCAAACACCTTC. It specifies CASSQIATGPNTF.

The chain links TRBV30 to TRBJ1-1; 9 bases agree with TRBD1. The CDR3 loop spans 16 amino acids. V was pared by 2 bases and J by 1 base, with 8 bases of the junction left unmatched. Germline values: CDR1 GTSNPN, CDR2 SVGIG (reference sequence). As DNA, the CDR3 is TGTGCCTGGAGTTCGCGGACAGGGGCCCCGAACACTGAAGCTTTCTTT. Amino acids: CAWSSRTGAPNTEAFF.

To note about this clone: Other DNA sequences in this sample translate to the same CDR3. This sequence joins TRBV3-1 (or the pseudogene TRBV3-2) and TRBJ1-1; D is ambiguous. The V end lost 6 bases, the J end lost 1 base, and 9 bases lay between the germline ends. The CDR3 loop spans 13 amino acids. Germline-derived CDR1 and CDR2 are LGHDT and YNNKEL (reference sequence). CDR3 bases: TGTGCCAGCAGTACCACCGGGAACACTGAAGCTTTCTTT. Translated: CASSTTGNTEAFF.

This clone was seen a single time. The V gene is TRBV2, the J gene TRBJ1-1; TRBD1 might be the D (5 bases). This CDR3 is built from 15 residues. With 4 bases removed from V and 2 bases from J, the gap between germline ends came to 14 bases. The germline CDR1 and CDR2 sequences are SNHLY and FYNNEI. CDR3 loop: CASSVGRGVNTEAFF. The CDR3 DNA reads as TGTGCCAGCAGTGTCGGGAGAGGGGTTAACACTGAAGCTTTCTTT.

The chain recombines TRBV6-6 with TRBJ1-2; 9 bases align to TRBD1. The CDR3 contains 14 residues. Trimming at V came to 2 bases and at J to 6 bases, leaving 4 bases not matched to a gene. Germline CDR1 reads MNHNY; CDR2 reads SVGAGI (reference sequence). This chain's CDR3 is CASSYAWTGDGYTF. CDR3 bases: TGTGCCAGCAGTTACGCCTGGACAGGGGATGGCTACACCTTC.

The genes are TRBV29-1 and TRBJ2-2; D is undetermined. Germline lookup yields CDR1 SQVTM and CDR2 ANQGSEA. This CDR3 is built from 13 residues. Trimming pared 7 bases from V and 2 bases from J, leaving 11 bases between. CDR3 sequence: CSAGGRNTGELFF. CDR3 nucleotides: TGCAGCGCCGGTGGTAGAAACACCGGGGAGCTGTTTTTT.

The chain employs TRBV6-5 and TRBJ1-6, with D perhaps matching TRBD1 (5 bases). V lost 8 bases and J 6 bases, leaving 11 bases between the germline ends. CDR1 and CDR2 (germline): MNHEY, SVGAGI. The CDR3 contains 13 residues. CDR3 coding DNA: TGTGCCAGCCGGGGGGTGGCTAATTCACCCCTCCACTTT. Translation gives CASRGVANSPLHF.

This clone was seen a few times. The chain carries TRBV4-1 and TRBJ2-2, with 11 bases that match TRBD2. The CDR3 has 17 residues. Germline V gene lookup returns CDR1 MGHRA and CDR2 YSYEKL. Trimming took 4 bases from V and 4 from J; bases not matched to a gene: 8. The CDR3 nucleotides are TGCGCCAGCAGCCGCCCTGGGACTAGCGGAGCCACCGGGGAGCTGTTTTTT. The encoded protein is CASSRPGTSGATGELFF.